This T cell receptor (beta chain) was found in a study of molecular identifiers for immune sequencing clone quantification. This CDR3 comprises 13 residues. CDR1 DFQATT and CDR2 SNEGSKA come from the germline V gene (reference sequence). Points on this clonotype: Its specificity is unknown. Germline and junction disagree at one end, which may indicate a read error.

Overall study results and limits: Clones with over 20 RNA copies captured over 98% of effector molecules but under 1% of naive ones. Jurkat TCR RNA spiked in from one cell reportedly remained identifiable amid around 1 million naive cells.

TCRdb re-called the PCR reads through MiXCR, storing one row per CDR3 protein. The sample yields about 640,000 distinct CDR3 sequences, around 20% seen once. The clonotype comes from a human donor in good health. Some libraries in this study had Jurkat cell RNA spiked in. V usage is TRBV20-1 and J usage is TRBJ2-7; a weak D match, TRBD2 (5 bases). The sequencing sample was made of naive CD8+ T cells from blood, with Jurkat cell RNA spiked in. Subset indicated: FACS-sorted CD8+CD4-CCR7+CD45RA+ naive T cells. The DNA of the CDR3 is TGCAGTGCTAGGCGGGCTAGCTCCTGCGAGCAGTACTTC. Amino acid sequence: CSARRASSCEQYF.